Listed here is a single T cell receptor (beta chain). Antigen: not known. Post-sort purity exceeded 95% for all sorted populations. The CDR3 contains 14 residues. The sample belongs to a study of beta chain features in type 1 diabetes. Regarding the study as a whole: Among patients with Type 1 diabetes, TCRB CDR3s were moderately but significantly shorter in every one of the four CD4+ subsets.

Reverse transcription of all isolated RNA meant that expressed TCRB transcripts were sequenced. Read counts averaged around 3.6 million for samples of naive, central memory and regulatory T cells. Sequencing was performed with immunoSEQ multiplex PCR; in TCRdb, only in-frame clones are kept and a portion is missing. Of around 280,000 clones in the sample, roughly 15% were seen once. The specimen was naive CD4+ T cells from blood. The chain is built from TRBV21-1 and TRBJ2-3; TRBD1 was called by the table and not checked on the DNA. TRBV21-1 has pseudogene status. This TCR derives from a man aged 18 to 35 with type 1 diabetes. The CDR3 region has the DNA TGTGCCAGCCTCCTCGACAGTGCATCAGATACGCAGTATTTT. Translation: CASLLDSASDTQYF.